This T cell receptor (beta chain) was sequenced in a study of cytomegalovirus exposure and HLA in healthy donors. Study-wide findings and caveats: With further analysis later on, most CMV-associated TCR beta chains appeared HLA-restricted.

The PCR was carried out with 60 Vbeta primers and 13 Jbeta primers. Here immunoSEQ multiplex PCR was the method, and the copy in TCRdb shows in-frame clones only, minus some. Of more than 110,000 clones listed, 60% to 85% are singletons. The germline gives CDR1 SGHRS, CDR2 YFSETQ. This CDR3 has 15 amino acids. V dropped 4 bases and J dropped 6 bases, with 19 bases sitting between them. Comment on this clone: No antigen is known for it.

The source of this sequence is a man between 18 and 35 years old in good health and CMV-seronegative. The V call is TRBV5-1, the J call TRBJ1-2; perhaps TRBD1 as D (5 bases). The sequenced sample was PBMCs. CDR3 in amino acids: CASSPLSGGTDGYTF. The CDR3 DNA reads TGCGCCAGCAGCCCCTTATCCGGAGGGACTGATGGCTACACCTTC.